This TCR beta chain was obtained from a study of Graves' ophthalmopathy and Graves' hyperthyroidism. The ends were cut back, 2 bases at V and 7 bases at J, with 5 bases in the middle. Germline lookup yields CDR1 SGHTA and CDR2 FQGTGA. The CDR3 covers 12 residues. Amplification from RNA transcripts yielded the TCR beta CDR3 regions. Investigators did first-round RT-PCR with HTBI primers, then second-round multiplex PCR. TCRdb passed the multiplex PCR reads through MiXCR, listing each CDR3 protein once. The table lists about 16,000 distinct CDR3 sequences, more than 45% of them singletons, with roughly 25% in the top ten.

The rearrangement uses TRBV7-3 and TRBJ2-2; D call uncertain. The sample consisted of peripheral blood. The receptor was isolated from a woman in her forties with stable Graves' hyperthyroidism. The CDR3 here is CASSLVGGELFF. The CDR3 bases are TGTGCCAGCAGCTTAGTGGGCGGGGAGCTGTTTTTT.